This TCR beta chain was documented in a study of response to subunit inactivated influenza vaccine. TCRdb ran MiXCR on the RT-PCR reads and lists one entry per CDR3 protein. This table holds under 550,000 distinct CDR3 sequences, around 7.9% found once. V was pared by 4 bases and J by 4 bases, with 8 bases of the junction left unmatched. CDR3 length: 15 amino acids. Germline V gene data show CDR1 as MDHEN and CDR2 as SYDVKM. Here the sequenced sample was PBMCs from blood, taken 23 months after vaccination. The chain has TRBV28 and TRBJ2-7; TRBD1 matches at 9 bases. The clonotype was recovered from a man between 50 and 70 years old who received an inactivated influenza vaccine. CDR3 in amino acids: CASSSQDRGRYEQYF. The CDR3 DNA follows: TGTGCCAGCAGTTCCCAGGACAGGGGAAGATACGAGCAGTACTTC.